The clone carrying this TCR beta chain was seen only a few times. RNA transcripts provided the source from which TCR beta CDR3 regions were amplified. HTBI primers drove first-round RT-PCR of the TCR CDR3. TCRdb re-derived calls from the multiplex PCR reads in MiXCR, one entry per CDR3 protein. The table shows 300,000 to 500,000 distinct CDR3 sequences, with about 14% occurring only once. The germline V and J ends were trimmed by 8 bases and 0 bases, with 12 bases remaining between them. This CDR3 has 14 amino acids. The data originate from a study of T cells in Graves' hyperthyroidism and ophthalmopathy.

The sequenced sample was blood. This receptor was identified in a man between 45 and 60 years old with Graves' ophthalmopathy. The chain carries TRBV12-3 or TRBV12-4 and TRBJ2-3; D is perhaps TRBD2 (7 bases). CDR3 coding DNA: TGTGCCAGCGTTAGGGGGGGAAGCACAGATACGCAGTATTTT. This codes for CASVRGGSTDTQYF.